This entry describes one T cell receptor (beta chain). This clonotype was detected a few times. The specificity of this receptor is unknown. No qualities accompany the bases; no much larger clone lies one base away. V is trimmed back by 4 bases and J by 6 bases, and the junction contains 11 bases that no gene match accounts for. Spanning cysteine to phenylalanine, the CDR3 consists of 15 amino acids. Kept here is only the CDR3 DNA, which spans 45 bases and is read in frame from base 1. Taken from the germline V gene, the CDR1 and CDR2 loops are SGHRS and YFSETQ. The data derive from a study of naive and memory T cell subsets (dated by TCRdb to about 2017). Study-level background: Sorted naive and memory T cell subsets from peripheral blood were analyzed in the study using a UMI-based, open-source pipeline for TCR alpha and beta sequencing. IgG serology results and the functional CMV T cell responses were in complete agreement. RNA was DNase-treated and reverse transcribed with TCR constant-region primers, mostly using SuperScript III. The paper as a whole reports these results and caveats: The abundance of TCRs followed a power law with an exponent that differed between naive and memory subsets yet stayed consistent across the three individuals. A few larger clonotypes were present in naive repertoires, especially CD8 naive repertoires, and these clonotypes were possibly memory cells re-expressing CD45RA. RNA-based TCR counts may be affected by expression changes linked to T cell activation and differentiation. Single alpha or beta chain sequences, rather than paired alpha/beta receptors, were used to define clonotypes. In both CD4 and CD8 cells, a rise in Gini index and a fall in Shannon and inverse Simpson diversity were observed from naive through CM, EM and EMRA. After error correction, over 95% of naive TCR sequences appeared only once, giving much steeper abundance distributions than memory subsets. The repertoire findings for the naive and memory subsets could not be validated against a ground truth because none was available.

Library preparation used UMI-ligation and nested PCR. The beta constant-region primer was an equimolar mix of two oligonucleotides covering both TRBC1 and TRBC2. The ligated cDNA went through four rounds of PCR with nested alpha and beta constant-region primers together with the SP2 primer. A single-stranded oligonucleotide containing the SP2 primer and a 12-nucleotide UMI was joined to the 3' end of the cDNA by T4 RNA ligase 1. Incubation of the ligation reaction lasted roughly 20-25 hours at 16 degrees C. PCR2 was usually performed as a SYBR Green qPCR and halted at a preset threshold so that over-amplification would not occur. Every purification after the first one was done using Agencourt AMPure XP magnetic beads. Library quantification was done by Qubit, followed by a TapeStation check on which the main peak was expected at around 650 bp. Pooled libraries were sequenced on an Illumina MiSeq with v2 2x251 paired-end kits, typically giving about 0.9-2.1 million reads per sample. Each sample library was pooled at about 4.4 nM, and roughly 5-7.5% PhiX was included to improve cluster recognition. The study's processing was this. Decombinator assigned V and J genes to Demultiplexor-processed FASTQ reads by tag matching, allowing a single base-pair mismatch. UMIs were used by Collapsinator to correct both sequencing errors and frequency errors arising from PCR heterogeneity. CDR3Translator translated TCRs and extracted CDR3s from the conserved cysteine to the FGXG phenylalanine, flagging non-productive sequences. Gini, Shannon entropy and inverse Simpson indices were computed after subsampling the repertoires to the same number of UMI-defined TCRs. Power-law fits to clonotype abundance distributions were performed by maximum likelihood within the linear range. On one naive CD8 sample, the pipeline and MIGEC gave similar UMI counts, unique TCR numbers and clonal distributions. In one analysis, naive TCRs that were also found in any memory subset of the same donor were excluded from the naive repertoire. A set of some 7,600 CMV-associated CDR3 sequences, compiled from VDJdb and a published dataset, was used to search the repertoires. TCRdb's own reprocessing of the public reads used fastp at Q25 and MiXCR and kept productive beta chains. Duplicate CDR3 protein sequences are folded into a single record with the most common DNA and genes. The V and J calls follow TCRdb's processing rather than the paper's. The sample table shows 150,000 or so distinct CDR3 sequences, and approximately 22% are seen once. The ten largest make up approximately 0.1% of the sample.

From the second PCR step onward, the TCR alpha chain libraries and the TCR beta chain libraries were amplified separately. CMV status of each donor was established by measuring IFNgamma production from CD4+ T cells after fresh PBMCs were stimulated overnight with CMV viral lysate. CD4 T cells were positively selected using Miltenyi beads, after which CD8 T cells were positively selected from the CD4-negative fraction. Cells were stained for CD3, CD4, CD8, CD45RA, CD27 and a live/dead dye and were sorted on a BD Aria II into four subsets based on CD45RA and CD27. A few healthy volunteers provided blood, and each donor's sample was split into CD4 and CD8 T cells and then further divided into four differentiation subsets. Roughly 120 ml of peripheral blood was collected from each donor, and PBMC were isolated from the blood using Ficoll-Paque PLUS density-gradient centrifugation. The sorted cells were lysed in RLT buffer, after which RNA was extracted using a Qiagen RNeasy kit and kept at -80 degrees C.

The specimen was naive CD4+ T cells from blood. In the paper's terms, the cell subset or site label means: naive T cells, CD45RA high CD27+. This chain joins TRBV5-1 to TRBJ1-2; 8 nucleotides in the junction match TRBD1. This TCR was sampled from a human donor in good health. The nucleotides are TGCGCCAGCAGCCCAGGACAGGGATACGTCGATGGCTACACCTTC. Its protein product is CASSPGQGYVDGYTF.